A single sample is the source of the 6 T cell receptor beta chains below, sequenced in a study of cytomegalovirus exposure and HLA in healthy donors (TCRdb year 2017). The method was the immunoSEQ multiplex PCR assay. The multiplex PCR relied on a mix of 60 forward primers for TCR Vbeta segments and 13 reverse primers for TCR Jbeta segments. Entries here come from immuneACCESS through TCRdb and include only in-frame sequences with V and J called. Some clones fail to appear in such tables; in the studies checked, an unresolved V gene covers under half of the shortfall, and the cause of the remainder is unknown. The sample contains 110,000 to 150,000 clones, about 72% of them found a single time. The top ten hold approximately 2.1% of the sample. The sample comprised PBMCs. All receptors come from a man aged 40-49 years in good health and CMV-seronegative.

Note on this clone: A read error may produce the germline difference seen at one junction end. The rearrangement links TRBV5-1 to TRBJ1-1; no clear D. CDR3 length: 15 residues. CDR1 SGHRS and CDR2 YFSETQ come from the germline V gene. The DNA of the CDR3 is TGCGCCAGCAGCCCGGGCGTGGGGAGGAACCCTGAAGCTTTCTTT. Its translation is CASSPGVGRNPEAFF.

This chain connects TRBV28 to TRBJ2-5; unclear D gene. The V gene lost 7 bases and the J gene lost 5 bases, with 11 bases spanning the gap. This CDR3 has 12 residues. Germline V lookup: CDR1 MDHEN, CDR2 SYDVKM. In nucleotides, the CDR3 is TGTGCCAGCACGATGGGCTGGGAGACCCAGTACTTC. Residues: CASTMGWETQYF.

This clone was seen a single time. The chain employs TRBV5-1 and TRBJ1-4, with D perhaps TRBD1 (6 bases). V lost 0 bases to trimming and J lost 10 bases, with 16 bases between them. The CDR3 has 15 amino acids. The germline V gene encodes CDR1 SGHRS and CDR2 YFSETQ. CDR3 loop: CASSLAEQGRGKLFF. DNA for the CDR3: TGCGCCAGCAGCTTGGCTGAACAGGGACGGGGAAAACTGTTTTTT.

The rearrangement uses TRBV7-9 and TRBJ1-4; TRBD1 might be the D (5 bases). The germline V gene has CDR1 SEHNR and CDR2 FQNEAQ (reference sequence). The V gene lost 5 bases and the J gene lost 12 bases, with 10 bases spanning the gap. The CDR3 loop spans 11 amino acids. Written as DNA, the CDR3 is TGTGCCAGCAGCAATCGGGGGGAACTGTTTTTT. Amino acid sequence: CASSNRGELFF. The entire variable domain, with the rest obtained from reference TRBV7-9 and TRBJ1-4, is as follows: DTGVSQNPRHKITKRGQNVTFRCDPISEHNRLYWYRQTLGQGPEFLTYFQNEAQLEKSRLLSDRFSAERPKGSFSTLEIQRTEQGDSAMYLCASSNRGELFFGSGTQLSVL.

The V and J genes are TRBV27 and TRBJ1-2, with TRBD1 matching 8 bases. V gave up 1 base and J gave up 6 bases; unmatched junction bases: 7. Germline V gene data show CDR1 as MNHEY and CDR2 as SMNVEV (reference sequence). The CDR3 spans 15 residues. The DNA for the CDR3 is TGTGCCAGCAGTTTATATCCGTCAGGGGGCGATGGCTACACCTTC. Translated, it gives CASSLYPSGGDGYTF.

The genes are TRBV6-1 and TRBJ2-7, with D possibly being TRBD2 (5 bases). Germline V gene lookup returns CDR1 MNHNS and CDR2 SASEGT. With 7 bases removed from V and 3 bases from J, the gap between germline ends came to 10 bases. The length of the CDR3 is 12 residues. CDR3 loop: CASTLADYEQYF. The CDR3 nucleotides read TGTGCCAGCACCCTAGCTGACTACGAGCAGTACTTC.